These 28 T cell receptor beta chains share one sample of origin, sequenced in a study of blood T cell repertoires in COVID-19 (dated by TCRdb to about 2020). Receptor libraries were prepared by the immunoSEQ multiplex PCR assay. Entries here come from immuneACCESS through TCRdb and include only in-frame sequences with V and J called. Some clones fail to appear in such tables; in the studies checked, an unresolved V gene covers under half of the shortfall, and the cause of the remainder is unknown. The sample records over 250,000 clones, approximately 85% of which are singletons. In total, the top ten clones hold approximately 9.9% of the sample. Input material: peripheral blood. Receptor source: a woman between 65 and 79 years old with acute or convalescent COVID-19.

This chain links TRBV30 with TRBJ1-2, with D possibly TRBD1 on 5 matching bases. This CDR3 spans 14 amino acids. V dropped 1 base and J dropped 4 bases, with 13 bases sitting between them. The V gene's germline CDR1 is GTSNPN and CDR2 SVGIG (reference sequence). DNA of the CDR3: TGTGCCTGGAGTGCCTCGTCGACAGCCTATGGCTACACCTTC. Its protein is CAWSASSTAYGYTF.

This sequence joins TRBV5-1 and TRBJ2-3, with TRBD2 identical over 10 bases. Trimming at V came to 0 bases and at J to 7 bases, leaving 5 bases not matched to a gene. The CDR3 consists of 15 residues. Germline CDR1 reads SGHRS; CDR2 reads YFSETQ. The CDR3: CASSLVASGGNTQYF. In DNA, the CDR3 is TGCGCCAGCAGCTTGGTCGCTAGCGGGGGAAATACGCAGTATTTT.

CDR3 region: CSVTGQFNTEAFF. The CDR3 DNA reads TGCAGCGTTACGGGACAGTTTAACACTGAAGCTTTCTTT. The chain has TRBV29-1 and TRBJ1-1; 7 bases agree with TRBD1. Germline CDR1 is SQVTM and CDR2 is ANQGSEA. The CDR3 is 13 residues long. The junction had 5 bases not matched to a gene; V was cut back by 5 bases and J by 2 bases.

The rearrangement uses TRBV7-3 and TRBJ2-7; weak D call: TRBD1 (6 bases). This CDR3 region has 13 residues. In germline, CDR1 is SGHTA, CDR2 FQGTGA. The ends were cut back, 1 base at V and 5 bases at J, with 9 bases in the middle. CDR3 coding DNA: TGTGCCAGCAGCTTAAAACAGGGTGACGAGCAGTACTTC. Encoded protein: CASSLKQGDEQYF. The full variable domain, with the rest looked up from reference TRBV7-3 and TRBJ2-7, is GAGVSQTPSNKVTEKGKYVELRCDPISGHTALYWYRQSLGQGPEFLIYFQGTGAADDSGLPNDRFFAVRPEGSVSTLKIQRTERGDSAVYLCASSLKQGDEQYFGPGTRLTVT.

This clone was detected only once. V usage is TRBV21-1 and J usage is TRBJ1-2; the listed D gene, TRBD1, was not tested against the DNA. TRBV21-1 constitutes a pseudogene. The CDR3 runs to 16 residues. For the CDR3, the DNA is TGTGCCAGCGGAAAGGACAGGGGGCTATACCTCTATGGCTACACCTTC. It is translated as CASGKDRGLYLYGYTF.

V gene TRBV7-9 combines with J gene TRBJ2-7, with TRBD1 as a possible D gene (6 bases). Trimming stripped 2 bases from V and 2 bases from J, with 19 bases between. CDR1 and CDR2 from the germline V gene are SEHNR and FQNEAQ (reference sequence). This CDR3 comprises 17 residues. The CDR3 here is CASSLSVASDRTYEQYF. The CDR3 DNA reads TGTGCCAGCAGCTTATCGGTGGCAAGTGACAGGACCTACGAGCAGTACTTC.

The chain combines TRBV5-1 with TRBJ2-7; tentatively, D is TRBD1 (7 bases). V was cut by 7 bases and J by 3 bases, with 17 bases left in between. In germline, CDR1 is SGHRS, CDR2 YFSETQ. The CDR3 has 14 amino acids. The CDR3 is CASRPGGNFYEQYF. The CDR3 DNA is TGCGCCAGCCGTCCAGGGGGGAATTTCTACGAGCAGTACTTC.

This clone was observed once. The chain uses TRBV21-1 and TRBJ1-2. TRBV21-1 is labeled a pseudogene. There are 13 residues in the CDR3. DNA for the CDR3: TGTGCCAGCCCAGCACTGGAGGGGAATGGCTACACCTTC. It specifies CASPALEGNGYTF.

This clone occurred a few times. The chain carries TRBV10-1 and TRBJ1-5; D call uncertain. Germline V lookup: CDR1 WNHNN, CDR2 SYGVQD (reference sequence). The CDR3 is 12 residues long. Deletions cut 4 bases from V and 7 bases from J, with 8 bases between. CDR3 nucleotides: TGCGCCAGCAGTGTGGGAGGCCAGCCCCAGCATTTT. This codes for CASSVGGQPQHF.

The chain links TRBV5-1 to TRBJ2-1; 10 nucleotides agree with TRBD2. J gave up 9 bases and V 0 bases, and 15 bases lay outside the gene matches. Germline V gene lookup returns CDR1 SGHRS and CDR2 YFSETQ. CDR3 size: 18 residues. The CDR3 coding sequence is TGCGCCAGCAGCTTGGTAGGATTTAGCGGGGGGATGCTTCCTGAGCAGTTCTTC. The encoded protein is CASSLVGFSGGMLPEQFF.

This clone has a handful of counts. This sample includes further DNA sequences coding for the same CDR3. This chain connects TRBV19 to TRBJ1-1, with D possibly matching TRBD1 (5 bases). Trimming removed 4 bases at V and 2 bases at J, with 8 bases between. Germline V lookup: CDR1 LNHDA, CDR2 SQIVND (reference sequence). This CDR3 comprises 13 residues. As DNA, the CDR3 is TGTGCCAGTAGTACCACAGGCAACACTGAAGCTTTCTTT. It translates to CASSTTGNTEAFF.

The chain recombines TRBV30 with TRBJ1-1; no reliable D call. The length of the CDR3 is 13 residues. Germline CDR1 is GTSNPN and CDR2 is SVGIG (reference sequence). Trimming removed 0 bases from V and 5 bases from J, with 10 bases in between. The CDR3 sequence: CAWSVLGMTEAFF. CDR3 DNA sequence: TGTGCCTGGAGTGTACTAGGGATGACTGAAGCTTTCTTT.

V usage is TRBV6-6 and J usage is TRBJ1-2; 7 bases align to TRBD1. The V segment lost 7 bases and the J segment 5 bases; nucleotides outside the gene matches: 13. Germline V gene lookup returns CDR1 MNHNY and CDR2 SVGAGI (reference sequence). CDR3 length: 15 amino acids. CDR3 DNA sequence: TGTGCCAGCAACCCATCCCCCGGACAGGAATATGGCTACACCTTC. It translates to CASNPSPGQEYGYTF.

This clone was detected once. This CDR3 reads CAWSDSGSEGYTF. The CDR3 DNA is TGTGCCTGGAGTGACTCCGGTAGTGAGGGCTACACCTTC. The rearrangement joins TRBV30 to TRBJ1-2; D is unresolved. With 1 base removed from V and 8 bases from J, the gap between germline ends came to 14 bases. The CDR3 runs 13 residues. CDR1 and CDR2 (germline): GTSNPN, SVGIG (reference sequence). Full variable domain (rest looked up from reference TRBV30 and TRBJ1-2): SQTIHQWPATLVQPVGSPLSLECTVEGTSNPNLYWYRQAAGRGLQLLFYSVGIGQISSEVPQNLSASRPQDRQFILSSKKLLLSDSGFYLCAWSDSGSEGYTFGSGTRLTVV.

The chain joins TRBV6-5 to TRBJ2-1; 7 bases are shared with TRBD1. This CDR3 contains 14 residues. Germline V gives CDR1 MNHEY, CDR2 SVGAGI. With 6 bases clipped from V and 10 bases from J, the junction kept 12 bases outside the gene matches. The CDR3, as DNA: TGTGCCAGCAGGGGGCGACAGGGTAGTATGGAGCAGTTCTTC. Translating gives CASRGRQGSMEQFF.

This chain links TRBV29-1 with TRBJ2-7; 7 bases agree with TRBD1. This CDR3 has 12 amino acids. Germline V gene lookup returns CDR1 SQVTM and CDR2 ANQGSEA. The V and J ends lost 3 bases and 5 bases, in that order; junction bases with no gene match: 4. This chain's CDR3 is CSVDGQANEQYF. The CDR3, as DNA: TGCAGCGTTGACGGACAGGCGAACGAGCAGTACTTC.

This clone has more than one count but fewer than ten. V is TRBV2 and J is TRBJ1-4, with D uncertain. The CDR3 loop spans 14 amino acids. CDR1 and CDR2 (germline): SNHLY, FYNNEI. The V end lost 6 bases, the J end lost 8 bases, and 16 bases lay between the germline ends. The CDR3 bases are TGTGCCAGCAGACTCGAGGGATATGCAGAAAAACTGTTTTTT. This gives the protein CASRLEGYAEKLFF.

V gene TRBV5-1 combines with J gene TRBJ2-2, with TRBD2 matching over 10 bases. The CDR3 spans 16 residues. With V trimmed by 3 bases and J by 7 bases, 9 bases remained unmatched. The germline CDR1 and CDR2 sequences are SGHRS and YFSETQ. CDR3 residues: CASSSGLADIGGELFF. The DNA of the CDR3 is TGCGCCAGCAGCTCAGGACTAGCGGATATCGGCGGGGAGCTGTTTTTT.

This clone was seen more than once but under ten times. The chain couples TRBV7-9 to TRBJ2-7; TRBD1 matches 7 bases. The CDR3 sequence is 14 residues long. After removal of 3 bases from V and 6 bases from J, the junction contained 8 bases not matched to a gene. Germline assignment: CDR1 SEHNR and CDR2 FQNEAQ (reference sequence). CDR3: CASSFDLTGSEQYF. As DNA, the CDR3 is TGTGCCAGCAGCTTTGACTTGACAGGGAGCGAGCAGTACTTC. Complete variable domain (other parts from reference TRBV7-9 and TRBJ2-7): DTGVSQNPRHKITKRGQNVTFRCDPISEHNRLYWYRQTLGQGPEFLTYFQNEAQLEKSRLLSDRFSAERPKGSFSTLEIQRTEQGDSAMYLCASSFDLTGSEQYFGPGTRLTVT.

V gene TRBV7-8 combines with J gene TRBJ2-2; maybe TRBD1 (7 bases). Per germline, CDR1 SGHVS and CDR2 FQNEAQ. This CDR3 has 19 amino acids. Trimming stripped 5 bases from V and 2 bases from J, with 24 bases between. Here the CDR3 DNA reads TGTGCCAGCAGCCCCTTCCCCCGCGGGGCAGGGGGAAACACCGGGGAGCTGTTTTTT. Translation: CASSPFPRGAGGNTGELFF.

The CDR3 DNA is TGTGCCTGGGCTCGACAGGGAGATTCACCCCTCCACTTT. Its translation is CAWARQGDSPLHF. The chain recombines TRBV30 with TRBJ1-6; TRBD1 matches 7 bases. Per the germline V gene, CDR1 is GTSNPN and CDR2 is SVGIG (reference sequence). Germline trimming cut 5 bases from V and 8 bases from J; bases unmatched to any gene: 6. CDR3 length equals 13 residues.

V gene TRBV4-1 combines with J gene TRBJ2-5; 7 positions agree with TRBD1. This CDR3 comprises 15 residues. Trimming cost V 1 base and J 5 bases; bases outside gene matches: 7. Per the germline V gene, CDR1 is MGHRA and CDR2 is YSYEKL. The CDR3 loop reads CASSQVRGPGETQYF. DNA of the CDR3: TGCGCCAGCAGCCAAGTGAGGGGGCCGGGGGAGACCCAGTACTTC.

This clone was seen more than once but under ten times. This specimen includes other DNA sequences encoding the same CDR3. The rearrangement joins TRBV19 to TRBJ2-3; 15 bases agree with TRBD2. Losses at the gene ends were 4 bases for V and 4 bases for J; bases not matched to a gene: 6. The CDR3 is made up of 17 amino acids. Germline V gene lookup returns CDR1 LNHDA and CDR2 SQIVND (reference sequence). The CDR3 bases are TGTGCCAGTAGTACACCGGGACTAGCGGGGGGCGCAGATACGCAGTATTTT. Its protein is CASSTPGLAGGADTQYF.

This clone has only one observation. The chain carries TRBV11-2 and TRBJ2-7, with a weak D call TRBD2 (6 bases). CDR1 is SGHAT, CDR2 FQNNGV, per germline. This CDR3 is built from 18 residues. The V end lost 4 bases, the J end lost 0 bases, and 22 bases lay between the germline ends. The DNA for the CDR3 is TGTGCCAGCAGCTCCTTAGCCCGTTCTGGGGGGACCTCCTACGAGCAGTACTTC. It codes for CASSSLARSGGTSYEQYF. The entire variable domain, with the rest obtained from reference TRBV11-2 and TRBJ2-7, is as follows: EAGVAQSPRYKIIEKRQSVAFWCNPISGHATLYWYQQILGQGPKLLIQFQNNGVVDDSQLPKDRFSAERLKGVDSTLKIQPAKLEDSAVYLCASSSLARSGGTSYEQYFGPGTRLTVT.

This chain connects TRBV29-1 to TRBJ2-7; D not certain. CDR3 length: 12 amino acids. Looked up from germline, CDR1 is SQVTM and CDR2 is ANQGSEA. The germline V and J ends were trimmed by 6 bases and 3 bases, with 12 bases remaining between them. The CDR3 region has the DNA TGCAGCGTGAAGGCGGCGGTCTACGAGCAGTACTTC. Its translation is CSVKAAVYEQYF.

The CDR3 here is CASSLVTGTSGYNEQFF. Here the CDR3 DNA reads TGTGCCAGCAGCTTAGTAACCGGGACTAGCGGGTACAATGAGCAGTTCTTC. The chain has TRBV7-3 and TRBJ2-1, with TRBD2 matching over 12 bases. The ends lost 2 bases at V and 4 bases at J; junction bases unmatched: 6. Germline V gives CDR1 SGHTA, CDR2 FQGTGA. The CDR3 sequence is 17 residues long.

CDR3 DNA: TGTGCCAGCGTGGGAGGGACAGGGGACTCCTACAATGAGCAGTTCTTC. Its translation is CASVGGTGDSYNEQFF. J is TRBJ2-1 and V is TRBV19, with 10 bases matching TRBD1. Germline CDR1 is LNHDA and CDR2 is SQIVND (reference sequence). This CDR3 is 16 amino acids long. V lost 9 bases, J lost 0 bases, and 8 bases stayed unmatched. The entire variable domain, with the rest obtained from reference TRBV19 and TRBJ2-1, is as follows: DGGITQSPKYLFRKEGQNVTLSCEQNLNHDAMYWYRQDPGQGLRLIYYSQIVNDFQKGDIAEGYSVSREKKESFPLTVTSAQKNPTAFYLCASVGGTGDSYNEQFFGPGTRLTVL.

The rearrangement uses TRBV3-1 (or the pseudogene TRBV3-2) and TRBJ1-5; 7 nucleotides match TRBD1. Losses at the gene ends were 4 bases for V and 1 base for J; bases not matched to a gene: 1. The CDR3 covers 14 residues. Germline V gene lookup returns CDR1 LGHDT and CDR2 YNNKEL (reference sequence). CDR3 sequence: CASSPTGSNQPQHF. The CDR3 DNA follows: TGTGCCAGCAGCCCGACAGGGAGCAATCAGCCCCAGCATTTT.